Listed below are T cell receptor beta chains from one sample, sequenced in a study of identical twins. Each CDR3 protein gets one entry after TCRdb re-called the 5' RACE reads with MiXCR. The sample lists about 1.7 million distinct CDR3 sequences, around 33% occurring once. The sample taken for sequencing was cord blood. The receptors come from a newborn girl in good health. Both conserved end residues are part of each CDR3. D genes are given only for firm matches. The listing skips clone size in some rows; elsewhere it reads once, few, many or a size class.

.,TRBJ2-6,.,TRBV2,TGTGCCAGCAGTTCGCTTAGTCCCCGCTCTGGGGCCAACGTCCTGACTTTC,CASSSLSPRSGANVLTF
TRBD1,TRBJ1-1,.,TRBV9,TGTGCCAGCAGCGTAGGGGACAGCCTGAACACTGGAGCTTTCTTT,CASSVGDSLNTGAFF
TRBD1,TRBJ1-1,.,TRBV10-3,TGTGCCACCCAACCCAGACAGGGAGGGGCGGACACTGAAGCTTTCTTT,CATQPRQGGADTEAFF
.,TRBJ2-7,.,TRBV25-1,TGTGCCAGCAGTGGCCGGTGGGGCAGGGAGGACAATGAGCAGTACTTC,CASSGRWGREDNEQYF
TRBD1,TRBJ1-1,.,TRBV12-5,TGTGCTAGTGGTTTGGTACCGTCGAGGGGGCGAGAGGGGAACACTGAAGCTTTCTTT,CASGLVPSRGREGNTEAFF
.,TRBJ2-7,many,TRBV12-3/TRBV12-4,TGTGCCAGCAGCCTCCATGCCTACGAGCAGTACTTC,CASSLHAYEQYF
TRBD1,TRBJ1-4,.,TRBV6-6,TGTGCCCGCACCGACAACAGGGGGCGTGAAAAACTGTTTTTT,CARTDNRGREKLFF
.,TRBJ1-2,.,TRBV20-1,TGCAGTGCTAGAGCTGAGGGCGCAAGGTCTGGCTACACCTTC,CSARAEGARSGYTF
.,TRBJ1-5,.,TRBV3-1,TGTGCCAGCAGCCAAAAGTTAGGCCTCGGGGGCAATCAGCCCCAGCATTTT,CASSQKLGLGGNQPQHF
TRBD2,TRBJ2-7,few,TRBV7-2,TGTGCCAGCACCTACTCCTCGGGACTAGCGGGCTCCTACGAGCAGTACTTC,CASTYSSGLAGSYEQYF
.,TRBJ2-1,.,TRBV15,TGTGCCACCAGCAGAGATCCCCCCGGGACTTTTTACAATGAGCAGTTCTTC,CATSRDPPGTFYNEQFF
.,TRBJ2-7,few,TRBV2,TGTGCCAGCGCCTTGGAGTCAGGGAACTCCTACGAGCAGTACTTC,CASALESGNSYEQYF